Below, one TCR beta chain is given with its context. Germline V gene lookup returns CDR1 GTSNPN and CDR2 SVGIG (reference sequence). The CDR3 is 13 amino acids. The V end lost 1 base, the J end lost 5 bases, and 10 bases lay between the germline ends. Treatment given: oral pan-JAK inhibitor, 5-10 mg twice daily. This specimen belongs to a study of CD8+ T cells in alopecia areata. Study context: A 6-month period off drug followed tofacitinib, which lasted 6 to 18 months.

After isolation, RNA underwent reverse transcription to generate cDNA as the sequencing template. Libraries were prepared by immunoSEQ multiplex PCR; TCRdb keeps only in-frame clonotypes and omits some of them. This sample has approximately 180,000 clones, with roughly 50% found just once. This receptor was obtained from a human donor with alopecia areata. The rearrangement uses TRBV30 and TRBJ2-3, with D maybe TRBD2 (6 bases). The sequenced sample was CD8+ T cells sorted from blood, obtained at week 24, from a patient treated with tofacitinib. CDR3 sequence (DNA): TGTGCCTGGAGTGGGGGGGTTAAAGATACGCAGTATTTT. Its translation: CAWSGGVKDTQYF.